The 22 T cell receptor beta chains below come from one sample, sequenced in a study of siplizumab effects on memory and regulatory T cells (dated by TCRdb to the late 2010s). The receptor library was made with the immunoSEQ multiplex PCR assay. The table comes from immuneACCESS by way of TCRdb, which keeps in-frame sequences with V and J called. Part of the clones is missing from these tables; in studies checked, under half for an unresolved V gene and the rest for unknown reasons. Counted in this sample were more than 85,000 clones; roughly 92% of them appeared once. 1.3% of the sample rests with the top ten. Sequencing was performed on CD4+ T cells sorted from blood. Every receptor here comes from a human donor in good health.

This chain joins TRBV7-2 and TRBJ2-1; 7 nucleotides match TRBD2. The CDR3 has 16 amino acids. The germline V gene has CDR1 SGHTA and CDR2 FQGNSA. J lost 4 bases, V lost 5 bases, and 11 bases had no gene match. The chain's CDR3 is CASSPSLAGVYNEQFF. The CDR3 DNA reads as TGTGCCAGCAGCCCCTCTTTGGCGGGGGTTTACAATGAGCAGTTCTTC.

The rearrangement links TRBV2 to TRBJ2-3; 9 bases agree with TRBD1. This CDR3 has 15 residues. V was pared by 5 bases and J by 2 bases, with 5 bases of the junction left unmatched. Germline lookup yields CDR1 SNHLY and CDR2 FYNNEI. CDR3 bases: TGTGCCAGCAGTAGGGGACAGGGCTACACAGATACGCAGTATTTT. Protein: CASSRGQGYTDTQYF.

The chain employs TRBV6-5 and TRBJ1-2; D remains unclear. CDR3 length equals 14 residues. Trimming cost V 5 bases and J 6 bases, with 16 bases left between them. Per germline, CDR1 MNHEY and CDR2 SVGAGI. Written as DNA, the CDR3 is TGTGCCAGCAGTATCCCGGGAGCAAGGAATGGCTACACCTTC. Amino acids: CASSIPGARNGYTF.

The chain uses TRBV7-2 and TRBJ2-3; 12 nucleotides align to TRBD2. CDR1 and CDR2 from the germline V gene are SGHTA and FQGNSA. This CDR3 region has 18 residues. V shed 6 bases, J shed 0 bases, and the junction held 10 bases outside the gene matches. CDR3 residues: CASSHGLAGPASTDTQYF. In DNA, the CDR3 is TGTGCCAGCAGTCACGGACTAGCGGGGCCAGCTAGCACAGATACGCAGTATTTT.

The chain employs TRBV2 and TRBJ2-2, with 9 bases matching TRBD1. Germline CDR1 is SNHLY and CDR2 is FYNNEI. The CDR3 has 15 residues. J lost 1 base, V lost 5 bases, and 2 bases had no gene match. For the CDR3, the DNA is TGTGCCAGCAGTTTGGACAGGGGGAACACCGGGGAGCTGTTTTTT. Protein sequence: CASSLDRGNTGELFF.

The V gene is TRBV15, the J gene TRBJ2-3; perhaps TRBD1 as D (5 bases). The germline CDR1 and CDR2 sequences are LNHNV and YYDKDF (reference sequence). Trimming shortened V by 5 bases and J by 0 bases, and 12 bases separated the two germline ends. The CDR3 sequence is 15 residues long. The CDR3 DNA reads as TGTGCCACCAGCTCCCAGGGTAGTAGCACAGATACGCAGTATTTT. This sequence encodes CATSSQGSSTDTQYF.

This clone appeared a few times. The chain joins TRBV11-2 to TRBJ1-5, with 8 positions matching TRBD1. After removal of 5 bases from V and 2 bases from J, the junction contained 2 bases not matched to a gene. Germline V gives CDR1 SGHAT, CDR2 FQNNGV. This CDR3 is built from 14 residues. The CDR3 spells CASSQDRGNQPQHF. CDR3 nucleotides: TGTGCCAGCAGCCAGGACAGGGGCAATCAGCCCCAGCATTTT.

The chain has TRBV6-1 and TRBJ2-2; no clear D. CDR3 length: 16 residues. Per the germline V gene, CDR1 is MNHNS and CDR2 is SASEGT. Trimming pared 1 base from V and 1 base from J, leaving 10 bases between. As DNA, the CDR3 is TGTGCCAGCAGTGAAGTTGGGATGGTGAACACCGGGGAGCTGTTTTTT. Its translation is CASSEVGMVNTGELFF.

CDR3 nucleotides: TGTGCCAGCAGTTACGAAGGGTATCAGCCCCAGCATTTT. This translates into CASSYEGYQPQHF. V gene TRBV6-5 combines with J gene TRBJ1-5, with D unclear. CDR3 length equals 13 residues. CDR1 and CDR2 from the germline V gene are MNHEY and SVGAGI. V dropped 2 bases and J dropped 5 bases, with 7 bases sitting between them.

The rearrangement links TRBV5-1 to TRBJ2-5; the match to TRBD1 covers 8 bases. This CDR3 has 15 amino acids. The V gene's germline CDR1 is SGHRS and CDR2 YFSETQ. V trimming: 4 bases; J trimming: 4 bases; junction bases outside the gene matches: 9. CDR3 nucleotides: TGCGCCAGCAGCAGCCAGGGGGCAGGTGGAGAGACCCAGTACTTC. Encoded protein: CASSSQGAGGETQYF.

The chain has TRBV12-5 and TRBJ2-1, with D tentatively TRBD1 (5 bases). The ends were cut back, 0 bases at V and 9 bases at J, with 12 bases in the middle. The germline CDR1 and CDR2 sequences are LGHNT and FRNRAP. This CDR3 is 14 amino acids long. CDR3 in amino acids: CASGLVSSRGEQFF. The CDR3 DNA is TGTGCTAGTGGTTTGGTCTCTTCTAGGGGTGAGCAGTTCTTC.

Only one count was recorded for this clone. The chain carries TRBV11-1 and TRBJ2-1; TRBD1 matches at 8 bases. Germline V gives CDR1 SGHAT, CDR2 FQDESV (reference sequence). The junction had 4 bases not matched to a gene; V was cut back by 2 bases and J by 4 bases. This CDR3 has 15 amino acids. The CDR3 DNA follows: TGTGCCAGCAGCTTACAGGGGGCCGCGTACAATGAGCAGTTCTTC. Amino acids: CASSLQGAAYNEQFF.

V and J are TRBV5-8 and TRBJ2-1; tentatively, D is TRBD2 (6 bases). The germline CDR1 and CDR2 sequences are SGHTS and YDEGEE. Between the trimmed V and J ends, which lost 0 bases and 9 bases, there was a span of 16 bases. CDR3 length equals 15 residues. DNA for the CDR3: TGTGCCAGCAGCTTGGCGACTAGAGGGAGTAGTGAGCAGTTCTTC. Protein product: CASSLATRGSSEQFF.

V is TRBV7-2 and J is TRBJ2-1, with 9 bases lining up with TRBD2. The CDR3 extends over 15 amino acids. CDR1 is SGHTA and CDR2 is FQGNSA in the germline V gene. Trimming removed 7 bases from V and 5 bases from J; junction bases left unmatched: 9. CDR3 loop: CASTRERGAHNEQFF. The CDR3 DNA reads TGTGCCAGCACCCGTGAGCGGGGGGCTCACAATGAGCAGTTCTTC.

CDR3 in DNA: TGTGCCAGCAGTGAATACAGCTCTGGGGCCAACGTCCTGACTTTC. This encodes CASSEYSSGANVLTF. J is TRBJ2-6 and V is TRBV6-1; D is undetermined. V was clipped by 2 bases and J by 0 bases, with 5 bases between them. Germline CDR1 and CDR2: MNHNS and SASEGT. This CDR3 comprises 15 residues.

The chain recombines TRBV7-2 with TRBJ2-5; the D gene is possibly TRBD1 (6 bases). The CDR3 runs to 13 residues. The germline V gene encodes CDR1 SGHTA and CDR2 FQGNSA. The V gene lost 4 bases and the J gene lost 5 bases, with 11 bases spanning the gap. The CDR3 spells CASSSHRAETQYF. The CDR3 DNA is TGTGCCAGCAGCTCCCACAGGGCTGAGACCCAGTACTTC.

The CDR3 sequence: CAIEQGANTGELFF. For the CDR3, the DNA is TGTGCCATCGAACAGGGGGCGAACACCGGGGAGCTGTTTTTT. The chain recombines TRBV10-3 with TRBJ2-2; 8 positions match TRBD1. The CDR3 extends over 14 amino acids. The V segment lost 8 bases and the J segment 0 bases; nucleotides outside the gene matches: 2. Germline-derived CDR1 and CDR2 are ENHRY and SYGVKD.

The CDR3, as DNA: TGCGCCAGCAGCCTGGGGGGACAGGGATACAATGAGCAGTTCTTC. This codes for CASSLGGQGYNEQFF. The V call is TRBV5-1, the J call TRBJ2-1, with 9 bases identical to TRBD1. CDR1 SGHRS and CDR2 YFSETQ come from the germline V gene. Trimming removed 4 bases from V and 4 bases from J; junction bases left unmatched: 6. The CDR3 runs 15 residues.

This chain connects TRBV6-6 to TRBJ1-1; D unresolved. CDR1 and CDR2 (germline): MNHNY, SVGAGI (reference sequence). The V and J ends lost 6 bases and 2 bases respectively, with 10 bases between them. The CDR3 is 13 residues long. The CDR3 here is CASRAPGNTEAFF. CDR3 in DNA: TGTGCCAGCAGGGCCCCAGGAAACACTGAAGCTTTCTTT.

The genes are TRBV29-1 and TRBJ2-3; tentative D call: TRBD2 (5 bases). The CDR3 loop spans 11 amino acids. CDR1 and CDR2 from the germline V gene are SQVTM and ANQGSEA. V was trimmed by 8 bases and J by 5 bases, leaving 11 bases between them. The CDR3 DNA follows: TGCAGCCTGCTACTAGGAGATACGCAGTATTTT. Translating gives CSLLLGDTQYF.

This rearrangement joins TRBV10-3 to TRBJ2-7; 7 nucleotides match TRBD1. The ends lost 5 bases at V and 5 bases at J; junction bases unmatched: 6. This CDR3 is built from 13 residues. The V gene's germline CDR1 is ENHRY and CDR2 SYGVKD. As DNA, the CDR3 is TGTGCCATCAGTCGTACCACAGGGGACGAGCAGTACTTC. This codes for CAISRTTGDEQYF.

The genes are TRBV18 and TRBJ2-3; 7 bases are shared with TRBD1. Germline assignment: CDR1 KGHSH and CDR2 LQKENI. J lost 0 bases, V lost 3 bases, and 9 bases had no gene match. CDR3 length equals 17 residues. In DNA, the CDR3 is TGTGCCAGCTCACCGGCCGGGACAGCCACTAGCACAGATACGCAGTATTTT. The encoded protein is CASSPAGTATSTDTQYF.